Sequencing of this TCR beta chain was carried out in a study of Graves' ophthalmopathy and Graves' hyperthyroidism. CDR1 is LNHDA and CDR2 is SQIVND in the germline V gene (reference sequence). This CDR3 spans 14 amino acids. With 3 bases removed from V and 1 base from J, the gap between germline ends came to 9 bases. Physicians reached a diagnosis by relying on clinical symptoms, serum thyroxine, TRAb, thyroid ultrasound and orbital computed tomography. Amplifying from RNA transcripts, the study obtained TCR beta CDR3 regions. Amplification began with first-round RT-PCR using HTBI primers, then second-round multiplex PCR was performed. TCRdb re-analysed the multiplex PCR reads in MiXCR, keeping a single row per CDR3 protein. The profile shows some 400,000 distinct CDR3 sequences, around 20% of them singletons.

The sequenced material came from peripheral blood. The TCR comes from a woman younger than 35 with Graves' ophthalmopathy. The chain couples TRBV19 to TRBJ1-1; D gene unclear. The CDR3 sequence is CASSIGSGNTEAFF. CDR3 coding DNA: TGTGCCAGTAGTATTGGTTCAGGGAACACTGAAGCTTTCTTT.